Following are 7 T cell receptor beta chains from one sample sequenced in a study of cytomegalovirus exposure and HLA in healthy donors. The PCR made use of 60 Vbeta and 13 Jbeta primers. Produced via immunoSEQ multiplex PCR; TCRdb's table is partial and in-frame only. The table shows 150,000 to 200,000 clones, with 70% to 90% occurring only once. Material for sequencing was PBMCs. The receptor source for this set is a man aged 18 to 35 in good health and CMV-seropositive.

CDR3 DNA sequence: TGCAGCGTTGAAGGGACAGGGGGCAGGGGCTACACCTTC. Translating it yields CSVEGTGGRGYTF. The J gene is TRBJ1-2, the V gene TRBV29-1; 11 nucleotides match TRBD1. The CDR3 totals 13 residues. Trimming cost V 1 base and J 8 bases; bases outside gene matches: 3. Germline CDR1 and CDR2: SQVTM and ANQGSEA.

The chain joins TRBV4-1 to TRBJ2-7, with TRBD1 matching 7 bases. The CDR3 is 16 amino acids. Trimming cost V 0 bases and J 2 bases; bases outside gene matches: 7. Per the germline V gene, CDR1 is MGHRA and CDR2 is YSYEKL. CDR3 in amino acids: CASSQDEAQGAYEQYF. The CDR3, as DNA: TGCGCCAGCAGCCAAGACGAGGCCCAGGGGGCCTACGAGCAGTACTTC.

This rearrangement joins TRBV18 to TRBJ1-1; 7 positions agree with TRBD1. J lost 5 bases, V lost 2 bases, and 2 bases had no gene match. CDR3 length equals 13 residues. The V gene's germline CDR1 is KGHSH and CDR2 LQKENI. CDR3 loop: CASSPKQGTEAFF. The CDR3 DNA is TGTGCCAGCTCACCAAAACAGGGGACTGAAGCTTTCTTT.

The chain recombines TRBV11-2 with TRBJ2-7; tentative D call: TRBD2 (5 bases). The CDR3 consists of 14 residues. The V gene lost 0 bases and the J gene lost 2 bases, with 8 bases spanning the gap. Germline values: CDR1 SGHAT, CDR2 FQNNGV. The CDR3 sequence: CASSLESGTYEQYF. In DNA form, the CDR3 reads TGTGCCAGCAGCTTAGAGTCCGGGACCTACGAGCAGTACTTC.

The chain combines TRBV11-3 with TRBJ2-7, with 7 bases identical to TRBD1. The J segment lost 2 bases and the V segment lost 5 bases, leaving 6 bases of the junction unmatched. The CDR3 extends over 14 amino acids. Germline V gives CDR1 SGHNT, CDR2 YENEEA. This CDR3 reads CASSPGQVPYEQYF. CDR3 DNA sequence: TGTGCCAGCAGCCCCGGACAGGTCCCCTACGAGCAGTACTTC.

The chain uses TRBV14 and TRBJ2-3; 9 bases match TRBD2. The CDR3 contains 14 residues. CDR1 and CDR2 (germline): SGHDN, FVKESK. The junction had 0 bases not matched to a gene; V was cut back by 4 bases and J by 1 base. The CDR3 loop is CASSPSGGTDTQYF. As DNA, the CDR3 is TGTGCCAGCAGCCCTAGCGGGGGCACAGATACGCAGTATTTT.

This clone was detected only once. The CDR3 DNA sequence: TGCGCCAGCAGCCGAGTAGATCCCATGAACACCGGGGAGCTGTTTTTT. Protein sequence: CASSRVDPMNTGELFF. The chain combines TRBV4-3 with TRBJ2-2; D is undetermined. Trimming took 4 bases from V and 1 from J, leaving 13 bases between them. Germline assignment: CDR1 LGHNA and CDR2 YSLEER. The CDR3 runs to 16 residues.